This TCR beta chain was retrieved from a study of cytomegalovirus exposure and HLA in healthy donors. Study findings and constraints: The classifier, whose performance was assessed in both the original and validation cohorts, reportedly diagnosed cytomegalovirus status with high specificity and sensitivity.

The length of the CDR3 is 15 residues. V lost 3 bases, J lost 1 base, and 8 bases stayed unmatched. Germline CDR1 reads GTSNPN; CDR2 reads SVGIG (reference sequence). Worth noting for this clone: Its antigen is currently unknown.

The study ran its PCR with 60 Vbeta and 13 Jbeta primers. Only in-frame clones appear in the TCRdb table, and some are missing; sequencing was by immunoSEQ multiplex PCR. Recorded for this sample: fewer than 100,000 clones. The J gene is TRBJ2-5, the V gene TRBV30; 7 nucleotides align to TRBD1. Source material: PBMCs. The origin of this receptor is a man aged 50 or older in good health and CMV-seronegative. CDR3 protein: CAWRPGQAIQETQYF. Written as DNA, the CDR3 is TGTGCCTGGAGACCCGGACAGGCGATCCAAGAGACCCAGTACTTC.